This entry concerns a single TCR beta chain. The antigen is unknown. Looked up from germline, CDR1 is MDHEN and CDR2 is SYDVKM. V trimming: 2 bases; J trimming: 9 bases; junction bases outside the gene matches: 3. The CDR3 covers 15 residues. Assay used: immunoSEQ multiplex PCR; TCRdb lists only in-frame clones, some missing. The sample includes 190,000 or so clones, over 55% of them seen just once. The data were taken from a study of cytotoxic CD8 clonotypes in ibrutinib-treated CLL. Study as a whole: The study included about a dozen relapsed/refractory and 15 treatment-naive patients; approximately 17 had IGHV unmutated disease. The study, taken as a whole, reports: Sampling times differed between sustained-remission and progressing patients. A rise in clonality was seen at ibrutinib response, and a fall back toward baseline was seen at progression.

Sequences were derived from PBMCs, sampled after 24 months of ibrutinib treatment. The chain uses TRBV28 and TRBJ2-1; TRBD2 agrees at 14 bases. The sequence derives from a human donor with chronic lymphocytic leukemia. The CDR3 DNA reads TGTGCCAGCAGTTTAATAGGGACTAGCGGGAGTGAGCAGTTCTTC. Its translation: CASSLIGTSGSEQFF.